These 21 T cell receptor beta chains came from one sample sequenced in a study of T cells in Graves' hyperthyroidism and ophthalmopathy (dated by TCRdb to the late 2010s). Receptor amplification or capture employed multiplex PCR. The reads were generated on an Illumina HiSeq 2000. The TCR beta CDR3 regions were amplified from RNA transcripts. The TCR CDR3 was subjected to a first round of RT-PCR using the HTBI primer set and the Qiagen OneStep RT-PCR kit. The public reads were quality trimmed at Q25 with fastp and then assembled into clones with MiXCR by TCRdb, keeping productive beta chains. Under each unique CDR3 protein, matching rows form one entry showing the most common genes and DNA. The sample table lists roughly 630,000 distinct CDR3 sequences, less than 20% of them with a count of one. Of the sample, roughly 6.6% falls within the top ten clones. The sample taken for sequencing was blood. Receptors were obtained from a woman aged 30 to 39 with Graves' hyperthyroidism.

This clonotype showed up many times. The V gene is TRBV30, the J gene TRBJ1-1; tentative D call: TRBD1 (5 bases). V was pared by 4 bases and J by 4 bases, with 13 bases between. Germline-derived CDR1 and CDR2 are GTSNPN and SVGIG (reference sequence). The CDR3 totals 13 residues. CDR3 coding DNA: TGTGCCTGGACCACAGGCTCTATCACTGAAGCTTTCTTT. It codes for CAWTTGSITEAFF.

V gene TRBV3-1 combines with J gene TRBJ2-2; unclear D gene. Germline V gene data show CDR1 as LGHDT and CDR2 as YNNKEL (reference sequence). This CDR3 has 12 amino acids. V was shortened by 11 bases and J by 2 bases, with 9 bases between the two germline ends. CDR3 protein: CACGRNTGELFF. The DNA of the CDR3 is TGTGCCTGCGGACGAAACACCGGGGAGCTGTTTTTT.

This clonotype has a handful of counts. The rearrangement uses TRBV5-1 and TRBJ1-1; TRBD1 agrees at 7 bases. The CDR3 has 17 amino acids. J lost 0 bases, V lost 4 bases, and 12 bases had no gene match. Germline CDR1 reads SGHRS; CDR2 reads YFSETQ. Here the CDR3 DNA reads TGCGCCAGCAGCGGCCATATTAACAGGGGATTGAACACTGAAGCTTTCTTT. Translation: CASSGHINRGLNTEAFF.

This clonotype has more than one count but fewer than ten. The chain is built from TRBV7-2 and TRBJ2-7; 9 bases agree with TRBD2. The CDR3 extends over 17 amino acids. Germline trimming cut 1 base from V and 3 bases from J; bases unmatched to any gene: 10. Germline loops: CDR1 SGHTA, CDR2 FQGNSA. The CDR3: CASSLVAGGASFYEQYF. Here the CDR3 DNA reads TGTGCCAGCAGCTTAGTGGCGGGGGGGGCGAGTTTCTACGAGCAGTACTTC.

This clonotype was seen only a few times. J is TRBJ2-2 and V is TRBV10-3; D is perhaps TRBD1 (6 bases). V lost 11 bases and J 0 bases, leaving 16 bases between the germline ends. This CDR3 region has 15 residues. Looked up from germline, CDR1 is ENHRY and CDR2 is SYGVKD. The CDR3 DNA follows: TGTGCCCTAGGGCAGGGGCCCGCGAACACCGGGGAGCTGTTTTTT. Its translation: CALGQGPANTGELFF.

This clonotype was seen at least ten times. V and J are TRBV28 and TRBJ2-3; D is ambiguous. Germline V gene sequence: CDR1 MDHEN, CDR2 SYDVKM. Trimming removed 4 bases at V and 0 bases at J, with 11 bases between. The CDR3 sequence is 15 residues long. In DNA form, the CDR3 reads TGTGCCAGCAGTTCGCCGGGTACTAGCACAGATACGCAGTATTTT. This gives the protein CASSSPGTSTDTQYF.

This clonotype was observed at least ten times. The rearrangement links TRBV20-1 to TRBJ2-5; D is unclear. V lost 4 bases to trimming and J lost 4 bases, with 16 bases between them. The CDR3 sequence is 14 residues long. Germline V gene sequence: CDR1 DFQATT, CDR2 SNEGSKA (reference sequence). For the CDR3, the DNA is TGCAGTGCTATAGATGGGCAGACGGGAGAGACCCAGTACTTC. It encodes CSAIDGQTGETQYF.

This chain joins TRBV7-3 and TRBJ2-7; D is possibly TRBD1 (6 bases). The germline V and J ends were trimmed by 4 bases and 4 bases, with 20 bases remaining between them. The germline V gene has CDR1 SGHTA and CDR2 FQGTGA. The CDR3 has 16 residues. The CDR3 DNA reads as TGTGCCAGCAGCTCAGGACAGACTCTCCGGGAATACGAGCAGTACTTC. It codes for CASSSGQTLREYEQYF.

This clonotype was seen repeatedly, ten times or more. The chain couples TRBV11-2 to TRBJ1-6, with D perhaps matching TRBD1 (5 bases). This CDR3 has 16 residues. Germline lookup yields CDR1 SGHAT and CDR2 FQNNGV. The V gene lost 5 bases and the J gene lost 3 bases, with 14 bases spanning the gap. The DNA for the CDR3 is TGTGCCAGCAGCATCGGGACGGATCTCTATAATTCACCCCTCCACTTT. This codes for CASSIGTDLYNSPLHF.

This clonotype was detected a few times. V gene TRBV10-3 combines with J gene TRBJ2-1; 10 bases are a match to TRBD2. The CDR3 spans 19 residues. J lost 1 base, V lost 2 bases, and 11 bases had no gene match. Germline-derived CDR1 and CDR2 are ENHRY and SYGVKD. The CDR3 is CAISEKASGSLHSYNEQFF. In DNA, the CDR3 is TGTGCCATCAGTGAGAAGGCTAGCGGGAGTCTCCATTCCTACAATGAGCAGTTCTTC.

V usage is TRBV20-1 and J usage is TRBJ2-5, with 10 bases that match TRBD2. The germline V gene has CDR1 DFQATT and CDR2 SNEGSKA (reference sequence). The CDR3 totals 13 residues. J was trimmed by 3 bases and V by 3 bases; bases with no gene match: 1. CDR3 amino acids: CSASTSGEETQYF. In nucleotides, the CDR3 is TGCAGTGCTAGTACTAGCGGGGAAGAGACCCAGTACTTC.

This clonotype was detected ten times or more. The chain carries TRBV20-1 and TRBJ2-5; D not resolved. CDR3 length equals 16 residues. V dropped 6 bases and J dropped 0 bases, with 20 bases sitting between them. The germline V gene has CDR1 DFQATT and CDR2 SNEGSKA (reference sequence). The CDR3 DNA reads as TGCAGTGCCCTAGTAGGATACAGCAATTACCAAGAGACCCAGTACTTC. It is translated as CSALVGYSNYQETQYF.

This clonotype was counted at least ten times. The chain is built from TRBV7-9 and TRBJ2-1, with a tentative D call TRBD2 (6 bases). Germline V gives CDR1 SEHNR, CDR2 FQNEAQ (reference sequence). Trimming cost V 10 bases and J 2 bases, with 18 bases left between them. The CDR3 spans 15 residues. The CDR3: CATQPGTVTYNEQFF. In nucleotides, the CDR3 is TGTGCCACCCAACCCGGGACTGTTACCTACAATGAGCAGTTCTTC.

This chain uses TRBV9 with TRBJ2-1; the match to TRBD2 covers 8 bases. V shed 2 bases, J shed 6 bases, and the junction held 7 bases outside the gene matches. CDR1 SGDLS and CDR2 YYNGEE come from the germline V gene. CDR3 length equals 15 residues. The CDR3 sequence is CASSVITGGINEQFF. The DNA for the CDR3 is TGTGCCAGCAGCGTTATCACGGGAGGGATCAATGAGCAGTTCTTC.

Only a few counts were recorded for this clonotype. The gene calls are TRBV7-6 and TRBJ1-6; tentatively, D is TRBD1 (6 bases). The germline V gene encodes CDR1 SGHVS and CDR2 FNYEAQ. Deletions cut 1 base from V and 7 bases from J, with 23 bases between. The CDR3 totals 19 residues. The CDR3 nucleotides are TGTGCCAGCAGCTTAGGCCCCCTGATCAGGGGCCGACGGAATTCACCCCTCCACTTT. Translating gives CASSLGPLIRGRRNSPLHF.

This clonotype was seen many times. The CDR3 DNA reads TGTGCCAGCAGGTCAGTCACGGATGTCTCCTACAATGAGCAGTTCTTC. Its translation is CASRSVTDVSYNEQFF. The chain links TRBV7-9 to TRBJ2-1; D unclear. The CDR3 is 16 amino acids. Germline V lookup: CDR1 SEHNR, CDR2 FQNEAQ (reference sequence). The V end lost 6 bases, the J end lost 0 bases, and 15 bases lay between the germline ends.

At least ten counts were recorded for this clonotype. The CDR3 DNA is TGTGCCAGCAGCACGGAGGTTACGCAGTATTTT. Protein product: CASSTEVTQYF. The chain links TRBV12-3 or TRBV12-4 to TRBJ2-3, with D maybe TRBD2 (5 bases). CDR3 length: 11 residues. Trimming stripped 6 bases from V and 8 bases from J, with 9 bases between.

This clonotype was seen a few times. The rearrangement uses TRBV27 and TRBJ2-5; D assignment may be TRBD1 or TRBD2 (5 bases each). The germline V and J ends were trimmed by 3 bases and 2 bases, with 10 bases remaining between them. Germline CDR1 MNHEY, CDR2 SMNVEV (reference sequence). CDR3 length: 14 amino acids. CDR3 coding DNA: TGTGCCAGCAGTTTTGAGGGGTCACAAGAGACCCAGTACTTC. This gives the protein CASSFEGSQETQYF.

The CDR3 DNA reads as TGTGCCAGCAGCCAATCAGGGTACACTGAAGCTTTCTTT. Translating it yields CASSQSGYTEAFF. This chain joins TRBV14 and TRBJ1-1; perhaps TRBD1 as D (5 bases). The germline V and J ends were trimmed by 2 bases and 3 bases, with 7 bases remaining between them. The CDR3 extends over 13 amino acids. Germline lookup yields CDR1 SGHDN and CDR2 FVKESK. Full variable domain (remainder filled in from reference TRBV14 and TRBJ1-1): EAGVTQFPSHSVIEKGQTVTLRCDPISGHDNLYWYRRVMGKEIKFLLHFVKESKQDESGMPNNRFLAERTGGTYSTLKVQPAELEDSGVYFCASSQSGYTEAFFGQGTRLTVV.

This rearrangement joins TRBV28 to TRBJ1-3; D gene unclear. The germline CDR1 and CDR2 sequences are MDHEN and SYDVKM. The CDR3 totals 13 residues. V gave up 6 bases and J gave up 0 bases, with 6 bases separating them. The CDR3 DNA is TGTGCCAGCAGATACCGCTCTGGAAACACCATATATTTT. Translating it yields CASRYRSGNTIYF.

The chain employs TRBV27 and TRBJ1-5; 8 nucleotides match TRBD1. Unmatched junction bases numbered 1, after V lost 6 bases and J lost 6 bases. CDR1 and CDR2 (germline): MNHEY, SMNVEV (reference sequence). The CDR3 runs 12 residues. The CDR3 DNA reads TGTGCCAGCAGCCAGGGGGCTCAGCCCCAGCATTTT. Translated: CASSQGAQPQHF.